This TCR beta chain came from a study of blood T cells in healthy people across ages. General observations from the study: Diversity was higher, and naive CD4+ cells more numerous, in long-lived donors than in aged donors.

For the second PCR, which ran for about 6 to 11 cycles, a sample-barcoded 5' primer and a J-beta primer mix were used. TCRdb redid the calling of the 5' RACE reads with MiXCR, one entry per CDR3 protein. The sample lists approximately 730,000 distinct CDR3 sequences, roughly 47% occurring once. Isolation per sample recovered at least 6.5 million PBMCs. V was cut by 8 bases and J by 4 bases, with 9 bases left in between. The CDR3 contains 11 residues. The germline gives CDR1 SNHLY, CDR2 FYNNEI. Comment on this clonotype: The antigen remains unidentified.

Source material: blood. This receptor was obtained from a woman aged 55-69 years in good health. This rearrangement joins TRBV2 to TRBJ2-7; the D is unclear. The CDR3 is CASGMGYEQYF. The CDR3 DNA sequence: TGTGCCAGCGGGATGGGTTACGAGCAGTACTTC.